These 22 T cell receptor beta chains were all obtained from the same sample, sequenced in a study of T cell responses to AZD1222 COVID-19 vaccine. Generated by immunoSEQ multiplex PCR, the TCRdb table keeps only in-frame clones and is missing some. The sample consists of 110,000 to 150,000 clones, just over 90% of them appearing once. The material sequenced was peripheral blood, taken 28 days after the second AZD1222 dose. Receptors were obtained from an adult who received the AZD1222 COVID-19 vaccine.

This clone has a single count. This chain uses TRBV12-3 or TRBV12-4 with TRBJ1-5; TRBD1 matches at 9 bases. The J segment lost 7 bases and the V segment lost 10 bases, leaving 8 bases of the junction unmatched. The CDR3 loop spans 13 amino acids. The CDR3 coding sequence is TGTGCCACGTCACAGGGGGCAGGGCAGCCCCAGCATTTT. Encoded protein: CATSQGAGQPQHF.

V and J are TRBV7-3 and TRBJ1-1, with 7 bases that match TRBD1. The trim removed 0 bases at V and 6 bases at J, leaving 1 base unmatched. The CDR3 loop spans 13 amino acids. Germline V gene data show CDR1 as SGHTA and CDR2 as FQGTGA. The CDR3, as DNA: TGTGCCAGCAGCTTAACAGGGACAGCTGAAGCTTTCTTT. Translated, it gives CASSLTGTAEAFF.

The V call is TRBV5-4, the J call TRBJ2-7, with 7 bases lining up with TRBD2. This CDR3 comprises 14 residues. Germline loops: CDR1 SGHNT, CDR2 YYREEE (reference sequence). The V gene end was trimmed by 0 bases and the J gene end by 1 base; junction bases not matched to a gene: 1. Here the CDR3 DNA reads TGTGCCAGCAGCTTGGGTAGCGGGTCCTACGAGCAGTACTTC. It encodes CASSLGSGSYEQYF. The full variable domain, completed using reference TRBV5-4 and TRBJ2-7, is ETGVTQSPTHLIKTRGQQVTLRCSSQSGHNTVSWYQQALGQGPQFIFQYYREEENGRGNFPPRFSGLQFPNYSSELNVNALELDDSALYLCASSLGSGSYEQYFGPGTRLTVT.

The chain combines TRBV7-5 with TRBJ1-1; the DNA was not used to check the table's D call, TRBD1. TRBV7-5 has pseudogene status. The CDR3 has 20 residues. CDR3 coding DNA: TGTGTCAGAAGCAACTTAATCCTATCGACAGGGCGGATTGTGAACACTGAAGCTTTCTTT. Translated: CVRSNLILSTGRIVNTEAFF.

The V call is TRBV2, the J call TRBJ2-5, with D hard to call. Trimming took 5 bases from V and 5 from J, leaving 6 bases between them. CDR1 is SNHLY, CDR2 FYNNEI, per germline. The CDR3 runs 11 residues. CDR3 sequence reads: CASSLRETQYF. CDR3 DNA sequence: TGTGCCAGCAGTTTAAGGGAGACCCAGTACTTC.

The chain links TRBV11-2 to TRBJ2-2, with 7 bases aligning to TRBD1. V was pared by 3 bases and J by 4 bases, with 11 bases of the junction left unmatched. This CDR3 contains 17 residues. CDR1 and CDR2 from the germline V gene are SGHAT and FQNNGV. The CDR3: CASSFYASGQSTGELFF. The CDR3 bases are TGTGCCAGCAGCTTCTACGCCTCGGGACAGTCCACCGGGGAGCTGTTTTTT. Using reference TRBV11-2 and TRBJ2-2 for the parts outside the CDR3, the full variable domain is EAGVAQSPRYKIIEKRQSVAFWCNPISGHATLYWYQQILGQGPKLLIQFQNNGVVDDSQLPKDRFSAERLKGVDSTLKIQPAKLEDSAVYLCASSFYASGQSTGELFFGEGSRLTVL.

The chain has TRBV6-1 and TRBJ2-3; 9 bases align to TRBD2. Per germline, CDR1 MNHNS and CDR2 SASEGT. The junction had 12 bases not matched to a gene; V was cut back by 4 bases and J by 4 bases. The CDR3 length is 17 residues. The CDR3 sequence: CASSAWDGAGGPDTQYF. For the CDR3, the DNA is TGTGCCAGCAGTGCCTGGGACGGAGCGGGAGGACCAGATACGCAGTATTTT.

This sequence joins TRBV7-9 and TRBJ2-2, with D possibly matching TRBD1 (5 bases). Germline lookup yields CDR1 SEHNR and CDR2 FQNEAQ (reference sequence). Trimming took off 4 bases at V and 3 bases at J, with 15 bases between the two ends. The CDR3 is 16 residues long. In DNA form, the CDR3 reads TGTGCCAGCAGCTCGCCTTCAGGGCGAGACACCGGGGAGCTGTTTTTT. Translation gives CASSSPSGRDTGELFF.

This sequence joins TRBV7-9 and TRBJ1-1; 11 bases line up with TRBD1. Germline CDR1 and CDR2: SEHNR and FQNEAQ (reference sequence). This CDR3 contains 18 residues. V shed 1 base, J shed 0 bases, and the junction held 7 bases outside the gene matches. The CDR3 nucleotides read TGTGCCAGCAGCTTAGAGCCCGGGACAGGGGGGGTGAACACTGAAGCTTTCTTT. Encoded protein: CASSLEPGTGGVNTEAFF.

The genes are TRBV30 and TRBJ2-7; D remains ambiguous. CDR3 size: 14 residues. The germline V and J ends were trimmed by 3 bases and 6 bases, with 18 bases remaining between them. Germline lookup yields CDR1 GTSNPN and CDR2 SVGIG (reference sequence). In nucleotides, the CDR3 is TGTGCCTGGAGGAACGCACAAACGGCGGTCGAGCAGTACTTC. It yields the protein CAWRNAQTAVEQYF.

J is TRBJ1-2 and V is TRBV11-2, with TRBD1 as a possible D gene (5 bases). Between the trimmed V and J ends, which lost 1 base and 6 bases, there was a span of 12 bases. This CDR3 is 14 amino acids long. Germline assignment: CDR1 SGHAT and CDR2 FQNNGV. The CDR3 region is CASSLGAGRDGYTF. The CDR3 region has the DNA TGTGCCAGCAGCTTAGGGGCAGGGAGGGATGGCTACACCTTC.

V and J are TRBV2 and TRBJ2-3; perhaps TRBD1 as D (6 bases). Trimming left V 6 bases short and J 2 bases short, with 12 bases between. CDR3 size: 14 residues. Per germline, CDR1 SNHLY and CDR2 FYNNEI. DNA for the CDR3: TGTGCCAGCAGCCCCAGGGGAAACACAGATACGCAGTATTTT. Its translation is CASSPRGNTDTQYF.

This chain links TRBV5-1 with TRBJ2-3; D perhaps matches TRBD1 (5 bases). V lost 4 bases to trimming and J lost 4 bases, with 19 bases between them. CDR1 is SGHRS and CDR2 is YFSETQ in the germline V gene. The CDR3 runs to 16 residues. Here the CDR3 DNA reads TGCGCCAGCAGCATATGGGGTGAAGGGGAATCAGATACGCAGTATTTT. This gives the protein CASSIWGEGESDTQYF.

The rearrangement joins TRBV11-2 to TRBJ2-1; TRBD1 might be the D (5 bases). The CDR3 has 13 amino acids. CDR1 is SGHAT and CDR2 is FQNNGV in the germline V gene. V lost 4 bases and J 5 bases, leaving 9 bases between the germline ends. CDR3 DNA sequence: TGTGCCAGCAGCTCGACAGATAACAATGAGCAGTTCTTC. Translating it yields CASSSTDNNEQFF.

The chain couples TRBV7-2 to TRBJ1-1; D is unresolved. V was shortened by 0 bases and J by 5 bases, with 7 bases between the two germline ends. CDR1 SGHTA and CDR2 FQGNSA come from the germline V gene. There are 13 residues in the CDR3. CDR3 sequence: CASSLAVGTEAFF. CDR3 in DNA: TGTGCCAGCAGCTTAGCGGTGGGTACTGAAGCTTTCTTT.

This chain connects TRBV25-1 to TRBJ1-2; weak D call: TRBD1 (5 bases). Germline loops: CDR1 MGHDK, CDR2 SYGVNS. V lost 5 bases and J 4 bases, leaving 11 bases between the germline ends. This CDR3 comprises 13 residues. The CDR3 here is CASSPQTAYGYTF. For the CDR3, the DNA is TGTGCCAGCAGTCCTCAGACAGCCTATGGCTACACCTTC.

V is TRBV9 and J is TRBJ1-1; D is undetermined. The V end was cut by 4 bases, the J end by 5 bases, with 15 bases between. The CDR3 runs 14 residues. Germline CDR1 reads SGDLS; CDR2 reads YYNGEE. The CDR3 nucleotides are TGTGCCAGCAGCCCCGATGGAAAGTGGACTGAAGCTTTCTTT. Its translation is CASSPDGKWTEAFF.

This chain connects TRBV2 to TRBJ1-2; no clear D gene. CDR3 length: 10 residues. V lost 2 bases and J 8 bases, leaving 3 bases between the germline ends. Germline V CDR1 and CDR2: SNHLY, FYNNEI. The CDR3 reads CASSERGYTF. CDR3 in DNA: TGTGCCAGCAGTGAAAGAGGCTACACCTTC.

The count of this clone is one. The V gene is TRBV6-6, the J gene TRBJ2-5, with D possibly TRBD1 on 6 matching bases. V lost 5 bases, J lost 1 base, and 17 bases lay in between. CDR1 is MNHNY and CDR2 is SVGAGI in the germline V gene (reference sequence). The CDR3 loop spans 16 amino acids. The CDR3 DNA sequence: TGTGCCAGCAGTCGAGGACTGAGGACAGCCCAAGAGACCCAGTACTTC. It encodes CASSRGLRTAQETQYF.

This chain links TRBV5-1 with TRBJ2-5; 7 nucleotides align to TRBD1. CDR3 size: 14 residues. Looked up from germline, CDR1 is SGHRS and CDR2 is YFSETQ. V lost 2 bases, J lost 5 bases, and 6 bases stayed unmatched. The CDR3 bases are TGCGCCAGCAGCTTACGACAGGGATCGGAGACCCAGTACTTC. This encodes CASSLRQGSETQYF.

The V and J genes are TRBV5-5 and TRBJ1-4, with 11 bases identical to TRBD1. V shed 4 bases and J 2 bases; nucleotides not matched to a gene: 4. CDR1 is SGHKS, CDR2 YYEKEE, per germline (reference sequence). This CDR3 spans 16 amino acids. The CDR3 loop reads CASSIGQGATNEKLFF. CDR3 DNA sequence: TGTGCCAGCAGCATTGGACAGGGGGCGACTAATGAAAAACTGTTTTTT.

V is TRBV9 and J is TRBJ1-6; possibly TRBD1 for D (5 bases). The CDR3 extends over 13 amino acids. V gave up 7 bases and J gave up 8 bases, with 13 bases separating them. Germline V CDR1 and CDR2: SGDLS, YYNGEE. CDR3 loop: CASRRGGDSPLHF. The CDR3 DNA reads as TGTGCCAGCCGTCGGGGAGGGGATTCACCCCTCCACTTT.